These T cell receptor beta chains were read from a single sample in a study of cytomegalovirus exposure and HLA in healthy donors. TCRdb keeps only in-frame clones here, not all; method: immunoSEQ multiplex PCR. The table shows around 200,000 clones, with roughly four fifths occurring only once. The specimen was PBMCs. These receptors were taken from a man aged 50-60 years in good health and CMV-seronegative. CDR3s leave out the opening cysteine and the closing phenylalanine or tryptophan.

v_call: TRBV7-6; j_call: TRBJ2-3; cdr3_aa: ASSWGPAESTDTQY
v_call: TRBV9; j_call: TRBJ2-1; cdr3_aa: ASSPRDRLTNEQF
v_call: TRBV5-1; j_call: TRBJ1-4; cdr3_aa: ASSPAPGVSEKLF
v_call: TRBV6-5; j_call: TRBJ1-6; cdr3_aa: ASSLDLINSPLH
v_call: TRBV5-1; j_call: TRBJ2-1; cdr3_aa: ASSIGQGSYNEQF
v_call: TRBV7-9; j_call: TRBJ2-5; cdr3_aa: SSSSSQETQY
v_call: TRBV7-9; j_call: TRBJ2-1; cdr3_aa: ASSLARDEQF
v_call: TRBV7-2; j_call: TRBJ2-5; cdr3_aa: ASSGSREQETQY
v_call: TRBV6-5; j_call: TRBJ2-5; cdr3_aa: ASTERETQY
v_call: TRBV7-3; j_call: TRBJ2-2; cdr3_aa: ASSLNRGTGELF
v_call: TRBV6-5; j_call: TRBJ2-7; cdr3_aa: ASSYSTGSSYEQY
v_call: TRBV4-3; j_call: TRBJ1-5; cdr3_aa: ASSQDRESRPQH
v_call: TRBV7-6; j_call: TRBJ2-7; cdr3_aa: ASSPGEDYEQY
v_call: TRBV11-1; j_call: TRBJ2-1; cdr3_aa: ASSLVLAGGNSEQF
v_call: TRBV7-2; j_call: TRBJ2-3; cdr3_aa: ASSLGGLAGGIGDTQY